One T cell receptor (beta chain) is described in this entry. The antigen remains undetermined. These data are taken from a study of T cells in localized non-small cell lung cancer. Overall study findings and caveats: Prolonged overall survival went with higher T cell density in the blood.

Measured with immunoSEQ multiplex PCR; TCRdb has only the in-frame clones, and not every one. Of fewer than 35,000 clones listed, about nine tenths are singletons. Germline V gives CDR1 SGHAT, CDR2 FQDESV (reference sequence). The CDR3 has 12 amino acids. Trimming took 8 bases from V and 7 from J, leaving 9 bases between them. This TCR derives from a male donor at least 60 years old with stage III lung adenocarcinoma. The sequencing here drew on peripheral blood, taken before any cancer treatment. The chain combines TRBV11-1 with TRBJ1-6; no clear D. The CDR3 reads CASAQQNSPLHF. The CDR3, as DNA: TGTGCCAGCGCCCAGCAGAATTCACCCCTCCACTTT.